This TCR beta chain originates from a study of blood T cells in healthy people across ages. A sample-barcoded 5' primer and a J-beta primer mix were used in a second PCR of roughly 7 to 11 cycles. MiXCR was run by TCRdb on the 5' RACE reads, yielding one entry per CDR3 protein. The table lists about 600,000 distinct CDR3 sequences, about 45% of them singletons, with approximately 25% in the top ten. Trimming shortened V by 3 bases and J by 6 bases, and 9 bases separated the two germline ends. The CDR3 is made up of 13 amino acids. Germline CDR1 is LGHNA and CDR2 is YNFKEQ. This clonotype was found a few times. Ranging in age from about 6 to 90, the donors were healthy Caucasian individuals from Russia. Approximately 10 milliliters was the volume of peripheral blood drawn from each donor. No fewer than 7 million PBMCs went into each sample. Extracted total RNA amounted to at least 5.5 micrograms for each sample.

V gene TRBV4-2 combines with J gene TRBJ1-5, with D tentatively TRBD1 (6 bases). This receptor was obtained from a man older than 75 in good health. Sequencing input: blood. The CDR3 sequence is CASSHSGAQPQHF. The CDR3 DNA follows: TGTGCCAGCAGCCATTCAGGGGCTCAGCCCCAGCATTTT.